The 6 T cell receptor beta chains below were found in one sample sequenced in a study of shared clonotypes between healthy human individuals. This table comes from immunoSEQ multiplex PCR, and its TCRdb copy is limited to in-frame clones, with some not included. This sample has a few million clones, with around 93% found just once. CD8 cells classed as naive were CD45RO-negative and positively selected for CCR7, excluding terminally differentiated effector memory CD45RA+ cells. The source material was naive CD8+ T cells from PBMCs. These receptors were obtained from a man aged 18 to 35 in good health. Some clones in this sample may be carry-over from other donors' samples.

The V gene is TRBV18, the J gene TRBJ2-7; TRBD2 matches at 9 bases. Germline CDR1 KGHSH, CDR2 LQKENI. The CDR3 spans 15 residues. Unmatched junction bases numbered 3, after V lost 1 base and J lost 2 bases. The CDR3 DNA reads TGTGCCAGCTCACCACTAGCGGGAGAGCCCTACGAGCAGTACTTC. This encodes CASSPLAGEPYEQYF.

This chain joins TRBV19 and TRBJ2-1, with D possibly TRBD2 on 6 matching bases. CDR3 length: 15 residues. The germline V gene has CDR1 LNHDA and CDR2 SQIVND (reference sequence). V was trimmed by 3 bases and J by 3 bases, leaving 12 bases between them. The CDR3 loop reads CASSIGAGLYNEQFF. As DNA, the CDR3 is TGTGCCAGTAGTATTGGGGCGGGGCTCTACAATGAGCAGTTCTTC. Full variable domain (remainder filled in from reference TRBV19 and TRBJ2-1): DGGITQSPKYLFRKEGQNVTLSCEQNLNHDAMYWYRQDPGQGLRLIYYSQIVNDFQKGDIAEGYSVSREKKESFPLTVTSAQKNPTAFYLCASSIGAGLYNEQFFGPGTRLTVL.

The chain couples TRBV9 to TRBJ2-7; TRBD1 aligns across 12 bases. CDR1 SGDLS and CDR2 YYNGEE come from the germline V gene. This CDR3 has 16 residues. Trimming took 0 bases from V and 4 from J; bases not matched to a gene: 5. The DNA for the CDR3 is TGTGCCAGCAGCGTAGGGGGGACAGGGGGCCGTTACGAGCAGTACTTC. Protein: CASSVGGTGGRYEQYF.

The rearrangement uses TRBV11-3 and TRBJ1-4, with D possibly being TRBD1 (5 bases). V was shortened by 5 bases and J by 6 bases, with 19 bases between the two germline ends. The germline gives CDR1 SGHNT, CDR2 YENEEA. The length of the CDR3 is 16 residues. As DNA, the CDR3 is TGTGCCAGCAGCCCCTCGGGGGGTAAGGCCTATGAAAAACTGTTTTTT. Encoded protein: CASSPSGGKAYEKLFF. Drawing the rest from reference TRBV11-3 and TRBJ1-4, the complete variable domain is EAGVVQSPRYKIIEKKQPVAFWCNPISGHNTLYWYLQNLGQGPELLIRYENEEAVDDSQLPKDRFSAERLKGVDSTLKIQPAELGDSAVYLCASSPSGGKAYEKLFFGSGTQLSVL.

V usage is TRBV5-1 and J usage is TRBJ2-2; D is possibly TRBD1 or TRBD2 (5 bases each). This CDR3 has 16 amino acids. V lost 2 bases and J lost 0, with 11 bases in between. Germline CDR1 and CDR2: SGHRS and YFSETQ. The DNA for the CDR3 is TGCGCCAGCAGCTTTTCCGGGACCGCGAACACCGGGGAGCTGTTTTTT. Protein sequence: CASSFSGTANTGELFF.

As to this clone: The sample has other DNA sequences that encode this CDR3 too. The rearrangement joins TRBV6-6 to TRBJ2-7, with D hard to call. Germline V gene lookup returns CDR1 MNHNY and CDR2 SVGAGI (reference sequence). Trimming left V 6 bases short and J 4 bases short, with 4 bases between. There are 10 residues in the CDR3. This CDR3 is CASSAYEQYF. The CDR3 DNA sequence: TGTGCCAGCAGCGCATACGAGCAGTACTTC.